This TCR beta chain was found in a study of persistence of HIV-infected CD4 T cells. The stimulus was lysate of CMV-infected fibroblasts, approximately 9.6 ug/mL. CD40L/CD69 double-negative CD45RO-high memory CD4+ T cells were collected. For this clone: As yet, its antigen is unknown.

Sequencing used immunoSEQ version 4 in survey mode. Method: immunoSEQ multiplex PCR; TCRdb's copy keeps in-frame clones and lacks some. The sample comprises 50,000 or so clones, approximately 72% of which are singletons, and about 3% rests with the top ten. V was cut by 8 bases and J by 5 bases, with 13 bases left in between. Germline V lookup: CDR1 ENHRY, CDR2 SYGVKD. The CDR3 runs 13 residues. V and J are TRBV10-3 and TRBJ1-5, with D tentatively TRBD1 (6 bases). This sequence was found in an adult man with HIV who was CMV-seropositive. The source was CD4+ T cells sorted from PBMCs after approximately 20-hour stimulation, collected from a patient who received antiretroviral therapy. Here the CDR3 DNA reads TGTGCCATCTCCTCTTCAGGGGATCAGCCCCAGCATTTT. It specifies CAISSSGDQPQHF.